These 20 T cell receptor beta chains came from one sample sequenced in a study of response to subunit inactivated influenza vaccine. Using its own MiXCR run on the RT-PCR reads, TCRdb lists one record per CDR3 protein. The profile shows hundreds of thousands of distinct CDR3 sequences, 7.6% of them singletons. The sequencing here drew on PBMCs from blood, taken about 24 months after vaccination. These receptors were taken from a man aged 45-69 years who received an inactivated influenza vaccine.

This clonotype showed up many times. V usage is TRBV11-2 and J usage is TRBJ2-7; D perhaps matches TRBD2 (6 bases). Per germline, CDR1 SGHAT and CDR2 FQNNGV. The CDR3 has 14 amino acids. V was cut by 3 bases and J by 3 bases, with 12 bases left in between. The CDR3 loop is CASSLAGTGYEQYF. The DNA of the CDR3 is TGTGCCAGCAGCTTGGCCGGGACTGGCTACGAGCAGTACTTC.

The table lists this clonotype with many counts. The gene calls are TRBV12-3 or TRBV12-4 and TRBJ2-1; TRBD2 matches at 7 bases. Trimming cost V 6 bases and J 6 bases; bases outside gene matches: 8. There are 14 residues in the CDR3. The CDR3 region is CASRAASGRNEQFF. The DNA of the CDR3 is TGTGCCAGCAGGGCGGCTAGCGGCCGCAATGAGCAGTTCTTC.

The V and J genes are TRBV29-1 and TRBJ2-7, with a possible D match to TRBD2 (5 bases). This CDR3 has 14 residues. V lost 1 base, J lost 2 bases, and 12 bases lay in between. CDR1 SQVTM and CDR2 ANQGSEA come from the germline V gene. Here the CDR3 DNA reads TGCAGCGTTGAAGGCGGTACGGGAACCTACGAGCAGTACTTC. Protein: CSVEGGTGTYEQYF.

In this sample, this clonotype turned up a few times. The CDR3 DNA follows: TGTGCCAGCACCTCTCCGGCGGGGGCCCATTACAATGAGCAGTTCTTC. This sequence encodes CASTSPAGAHYNEQFF. This rearrangement joins TRBV28 to TRBJ2-1; TRBD2 is a possible D gene (7 bases). Trimming took off 7 bases at V and 4 bases at J, with 20 bases between the two ends. The CDR3 is 16 amino acids. CDR1 and CDR2 from the germline V gene are MDHEN and SYDVKM.

The rearrangement joins TRBV30 to TRBJ2-7; 8 bases are a match to TRBD2. Germline values: CDR1 GTSNPN, CDR2 SVGIG (reference sequence). V was clipped by 0 bases and J by 6 bases; unmatched bases: 4. CDR3 length: 13 residues. CDR3 in DNA: TGTGCCTGGAGTGTACGGGAGGGGACCGAGCAGTACTTC. It specifies CAWSVREGTEQYF.

This chain uses TRBV5-1 with TRBJ2-3, with 11 bases lining up with TRBD1. The trim removed 4 bases at V and 1 base at J, leaving 14 bases unmatched. In germline, CDR1 is SGHRS, CDR2 YFSETQ. The CDR3 length is 19 residues. The CDR3 coding sequence is TGCGCCAGCAGCCCCGGGGCCGGGACAGGGGGTCTAGGCACAGATACGCAGTATTTT. Translation: CASSPGAGTGGLGTDTQYF.

The chain links TRBV29-1 to TRBJ2-2, with 7 bases identical to TRBD1. This CDR3 has 16 amino acids. Germline values: CDR1 SQVTM, CDR2 ANQGSEA. V gave up 0 bases and J gave up 8 bases; unmatched junction bases: 12. The CDR3, as DNA: TGCAGCGTTGAAGAAAGGCGCAGGGGGAGCACTGGGGAGCTGTTTTTT. Encoded protein: CSVEERRRGSTGELFF.

J is TRBJ2-3 and V is TRBV5-1; D ambiguous. The V gene's germline CDR1 is SGHRS and CDR2 YFSETQ. Trimming took off 4 bases at V and 2 bases at J, with 17 bases between the two ends. This CDR3 has 16 amino acids. The CDR3 sequence: CASSPAWGSYTDTQYF. The CDR3 DNA reads as TGCGCCAGCAGCCCGGCATGGGGATCTTACACAGATACGCAGTATTTT. Full variable domain (rest looked up from reference TRBV5-1 and TRBJ2-3): KAGVTQTPRYLIKTRGQQVTLSCSPISGHRSVSWYQQTPGQGLQFLFEYFSETQRNKGNFPGRFSGRQFSNSRSEMNVSTLELGDSALYLCASSPAWGSYTDTQYFGPGTRLTVL.

This chain links TRBV2 with TRBJ2-1; 8 bases are a match to TRBD2. V gave up 2 bases and J gave up 12 bases; unmatched junction bases: 3. The length of the CDR3 is 12 residues. The germline V gene has CDR1 SNHLY and CDR2 FYNNEI. CDR3 in amino acids: CASSESGTRQFF. The CDR3 nucleotides are TGTGCCAGCAGTGAATCGGGGACTAGGCAGTTCTTC.

In its sample, this clonotype was seen many times. V usage is TRBV29-1 and J usage is TRBJ2-7, with 11 bases aligning to TRBD2. Germline CDR1 and CDR2: SQVTM and ANQGSEA. CDR3 length: 14 residues. V lost 4 bases to trimming and J lost 5 bases; unmatched junction nucleotides: 7. The CDR3 nucleotides read TGCAGCGTTGGGGATTTAGCGGGAGGGGACGAGCAGTACTTC. As protein: CSVGDLAGGDEQYF.

In its sample, this clonotype was seen many times. CDR3 protein: CASSPGPVYGYTF. The CDR3 DNA follows: TGTGCCAGCAGCCCCGGGCCGGTATATGGCTACACCTTC. This chain links TRBV12-3 or TRBV12-4 with TRBJ1-2; D gene unclear. The V end lost 6 bases, the J end lost 5 bases, and 13 bases lay between the germline ends. The CDR3 loop spans 13 amino acids.

The chain is built from TRBV6-2 or TRBV6-3 and TRBJ2-7; the match to TRBD2 covers 11 bases. There are 15 residues in the CDR3. CDR1 is MNHEY, CDR2 SVGEGT, per germline. V trimming: 7 bases; J trimming: 5 bases; junction bases outside the gene matches: 10. DNA for the CDR3: TGTGCCAGCAACAATATAGCGGGAGGGCCCGACGAGCAGTACTTC. It is translated as CASNNIAGGPDEQYF.

This clonotype was observed a handful of times. The CDR3, as DNA: TGTGCCAGCAGCCTGGGACACCCTGCGGAAAAACTGTTTTTT. Translating gives CASSLGHPAEKLFF. The chain links TRBV7-9 to TRBJ1-4; maybe TRBD1 (6 bases). The CDR3 extends over 14 amino acids. Trimming shortened V by 5 bases and J by 8 bases, and 15 bases separated the two germline ends. Germline CDR1 reads SEHNR; CDR2 reads FQNEAQ (reference sequence).

This clonotype came up a few times. This rearrangement joins TRBV7-2 to TRBJ1-1; 8 bases map to TRBD1. This CDR3 is built from 17 residues. Germline V gives CDR1 SGHTA, CDR2 FQGNSA. Germline trimming cut 1 base from V and 2 bases from J; bases unmatched to any gene: 9. In DNA, the CDR3 is TGTGCCAGCAGCTTAGGAGGGGCCAGGGGGCTTAACACTGAAGCTTTCTTT. Translating it yields CASSLGGARGLNTEAFF.

The gene calls are TRBV2 and TRBJ2-3; weak D call: TRBD2 (5 bases). The length of the CDR3 is 15 residues. V gave up 4 bases and J gave up 0 bases, with 11 bases separating them. From germline, CDR1 is SNHLY and CDR2 FYNNEI. CDR3 sequence: CASSVGEGSTDTQYF. CDR3 in DNA: TGTGCCAGCAGTGTGGGAGAGGGTAGCACAGATACGCAGTATTTT.

This clonotype showed up many times. CDR3 bases: TGTGCCAGCAGTCTGAGCTCGAGCTCTGGAAACACCATATATTTT. Its protein product is CASSLSSSSGNTIYF. The rearrangement links TRBV12-3 or TRBV12-4 to TRBJ1-3; no firm D call. Trimming left V 5 bases short and J 0 bases short, with 11 bases between. The CDR3 loop spans 15 amino acids.

At least ten counts were recorded for this clonotype. The chain carries TRBV4-1 and TRBJ2-3, with TRBD1 matching over 8 bases. J lost 8 bases, V lost 3 bases, and 10 bases had no gene match. The CDR3 contains 15 residues. The germline gives CDR1 MGHRA, CDR2 YSYEKL. This CDR3 is CASSHRQGQGGTQYF. CDR3 nucleotides: TGCGCCAGCAGCCATCGACAGGGGCAGGGAGGTACGCAGTATTTT.

V usage is TRBV28 and J usage is TRBJ2-7; D possibly corresponds to TRBD1 (6 bases). Germline CDR1 and CDR2: MDHEN and SYDVKM. This CDR3 is 17 amino acids long. Trimming took off 6 bases at V and 4 bases at J, with 25 bases between the two ends. CDR3 sequence (DNA): TGTGCCAGCAGAACGCGTACGAAACCCGGGACAAAGTACGAGCAGTACTTC. This translates into CASRTRTKPGTKYEQYF.

The CDR3 protein is CASSQPIMTGSGELFF. The CDR3, as DNA: TGCGCCAGCAGCCAACCAATTATGACAGGGTCCGGGGAGCTGTTTTTT. The rearrangement joins TRBV4-1 to TRBJ2-2; TRBD1 matches 7 bases. V trimming: 2 bases; J trimming: 6 bases; junction bases outside the gene matches: 9. CDR1 and CDR2 (germline): MGHRA, YSYEKL. This CDR3 is 16 amino acids long.

The rearrangement joins TRBV5-6 to TRBJ1-4; no clear D gene. With 1 base removed from V and 8 bases from J, the gap between germline ends came to 12 bases. The germline V gene encodes CDR1 SGHDT and CDR2 YYEEEE. The CDR3 runs 14 residues. CDR3: CASSLWRVSEKLFF. CDR3 nucleotides: TGTGCCAGCAGCTTGTGGCGCGTTTCCGAAAAACTGTTTTTT.